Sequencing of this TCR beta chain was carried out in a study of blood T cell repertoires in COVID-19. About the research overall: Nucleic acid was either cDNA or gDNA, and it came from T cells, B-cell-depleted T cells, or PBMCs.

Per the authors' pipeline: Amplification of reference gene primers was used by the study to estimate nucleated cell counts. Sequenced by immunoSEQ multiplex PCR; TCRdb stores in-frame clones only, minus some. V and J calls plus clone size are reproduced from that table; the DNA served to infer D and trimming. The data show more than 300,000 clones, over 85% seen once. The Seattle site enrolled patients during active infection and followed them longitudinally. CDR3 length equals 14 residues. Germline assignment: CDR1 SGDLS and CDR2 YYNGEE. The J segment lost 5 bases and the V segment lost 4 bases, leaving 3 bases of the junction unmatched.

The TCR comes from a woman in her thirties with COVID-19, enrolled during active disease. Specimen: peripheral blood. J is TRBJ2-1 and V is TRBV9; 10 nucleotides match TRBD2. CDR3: CASSRSGGDNEQFF. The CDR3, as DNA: TGTGCCAGCAGCCGAAGCGGGGGGGACAATGAGCAGTTCTTC.